This T cell receptor beta chain was sequenced for a study of control samples from healthy donors and cancer patients. The CDR3 runs to 15 residues. Germline V gene data show CDR1 as DFQATT and CDR2 as SNEGSKA (reference sequence). With 3 bases removed from V and 5 bases from J, the gap between germline ends came to 19 bases. The method was immunoSEQ multiplex PCR; TCRdb's version includes in-frame clones alone and lacks a portion of them. The sample yields fewer than 150,000 clones, just over 90% seen once. The receptor was derived from a woman aged 18-35 years in good health. The source material was blood. The chain combines TRBV20-1 with TRBJ2-5, with D possibly TRBD1 on 6 matching bases. In DNA, the CDR3 is TGCAGTGCTAGTGTAACGGATCAGGGGTTTGAGACCCAGTACTTC. It specifies CSASVTDQGFETQYF.